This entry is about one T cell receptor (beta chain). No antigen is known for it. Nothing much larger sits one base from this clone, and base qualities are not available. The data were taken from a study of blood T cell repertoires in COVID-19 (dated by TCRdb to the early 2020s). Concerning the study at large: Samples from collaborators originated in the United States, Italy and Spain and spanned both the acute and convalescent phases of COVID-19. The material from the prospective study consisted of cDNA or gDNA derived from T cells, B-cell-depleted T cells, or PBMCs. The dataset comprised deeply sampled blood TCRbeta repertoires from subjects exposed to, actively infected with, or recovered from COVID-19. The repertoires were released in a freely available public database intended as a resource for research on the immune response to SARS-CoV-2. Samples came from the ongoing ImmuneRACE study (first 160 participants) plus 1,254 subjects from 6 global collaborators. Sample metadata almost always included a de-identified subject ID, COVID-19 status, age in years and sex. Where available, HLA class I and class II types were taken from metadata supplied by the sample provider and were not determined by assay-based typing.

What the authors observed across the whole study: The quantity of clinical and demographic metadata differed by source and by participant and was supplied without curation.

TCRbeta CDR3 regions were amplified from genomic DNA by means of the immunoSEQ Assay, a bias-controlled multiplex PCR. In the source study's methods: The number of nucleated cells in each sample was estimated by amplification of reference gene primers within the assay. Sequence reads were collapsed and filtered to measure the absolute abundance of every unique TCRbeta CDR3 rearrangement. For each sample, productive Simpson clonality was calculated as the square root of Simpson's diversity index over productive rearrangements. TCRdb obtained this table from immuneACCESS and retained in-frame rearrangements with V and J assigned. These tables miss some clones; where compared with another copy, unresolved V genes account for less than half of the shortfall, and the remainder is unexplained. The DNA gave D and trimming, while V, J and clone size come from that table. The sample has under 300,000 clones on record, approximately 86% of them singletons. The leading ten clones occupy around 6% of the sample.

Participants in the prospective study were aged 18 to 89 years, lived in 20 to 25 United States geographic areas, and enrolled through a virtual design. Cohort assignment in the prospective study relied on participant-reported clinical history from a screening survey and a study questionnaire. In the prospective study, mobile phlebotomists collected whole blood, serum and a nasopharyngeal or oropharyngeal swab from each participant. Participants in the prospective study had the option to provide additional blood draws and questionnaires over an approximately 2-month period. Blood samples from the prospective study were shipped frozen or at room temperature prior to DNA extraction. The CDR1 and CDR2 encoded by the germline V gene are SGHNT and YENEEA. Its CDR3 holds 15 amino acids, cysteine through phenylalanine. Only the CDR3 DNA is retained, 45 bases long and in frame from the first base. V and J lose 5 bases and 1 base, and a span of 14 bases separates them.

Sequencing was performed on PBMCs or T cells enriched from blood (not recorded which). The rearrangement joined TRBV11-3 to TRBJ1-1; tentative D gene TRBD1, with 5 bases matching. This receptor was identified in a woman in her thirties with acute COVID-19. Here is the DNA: TGTGCCAGCAGCGTACAGCGGGGGGGGAACACTGAAGCTTTCTTT. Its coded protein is CASSVQRGGNTEAFF.